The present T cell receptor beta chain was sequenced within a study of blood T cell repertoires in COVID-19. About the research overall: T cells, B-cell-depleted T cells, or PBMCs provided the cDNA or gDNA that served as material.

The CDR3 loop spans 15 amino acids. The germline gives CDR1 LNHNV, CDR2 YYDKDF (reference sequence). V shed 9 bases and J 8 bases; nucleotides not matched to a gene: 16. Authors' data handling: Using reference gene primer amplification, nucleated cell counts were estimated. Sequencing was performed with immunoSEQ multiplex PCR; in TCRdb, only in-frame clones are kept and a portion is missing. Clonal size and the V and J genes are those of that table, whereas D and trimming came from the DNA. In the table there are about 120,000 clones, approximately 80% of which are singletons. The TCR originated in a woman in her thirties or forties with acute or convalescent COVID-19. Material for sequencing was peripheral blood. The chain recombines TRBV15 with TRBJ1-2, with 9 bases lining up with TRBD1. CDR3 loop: CATTPGQGLLGGYTF. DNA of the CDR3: TGTGCCACTACCCCGGGACAGGGATTGTTGGGCGGCTACACCTTC.